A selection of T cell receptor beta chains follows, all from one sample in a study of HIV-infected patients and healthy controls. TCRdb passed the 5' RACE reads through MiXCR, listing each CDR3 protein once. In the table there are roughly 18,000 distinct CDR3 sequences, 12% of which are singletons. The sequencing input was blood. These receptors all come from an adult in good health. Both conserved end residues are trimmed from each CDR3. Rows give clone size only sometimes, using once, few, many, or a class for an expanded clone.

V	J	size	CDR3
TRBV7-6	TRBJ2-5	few	ASSLASQETQY
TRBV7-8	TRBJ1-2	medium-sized	ASSFELNYGYT
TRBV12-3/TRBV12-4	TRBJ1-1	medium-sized	ASSWGRNTEAF
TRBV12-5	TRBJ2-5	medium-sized	ASGWFLGRTKQETQY
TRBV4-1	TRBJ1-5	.	ASSQDGRNQPQH
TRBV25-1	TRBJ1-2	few	ATSDGRYGYT
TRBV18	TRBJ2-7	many	ASSAGTGGDEQY
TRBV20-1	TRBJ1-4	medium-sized	SARRGGEKLF
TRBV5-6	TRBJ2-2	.	ASSRTGLAGSTGELF
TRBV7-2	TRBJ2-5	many	ASSPSLLAGKATQY
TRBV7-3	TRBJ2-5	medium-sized	ASSPDRGSETQY
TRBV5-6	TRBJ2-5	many	ASSLRETQY
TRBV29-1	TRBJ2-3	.	RVKRIAGGTDTQY
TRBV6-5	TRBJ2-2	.	ASKKRGLTGELF
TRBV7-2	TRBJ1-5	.	ASTFSRDQPQH
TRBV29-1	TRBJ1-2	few	SVAIKLGRASLASNYGYT
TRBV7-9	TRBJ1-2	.	ASPGYT
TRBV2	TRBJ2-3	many	ASSEAVSAGTDTQY
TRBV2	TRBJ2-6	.	ASKKRGTGANVLT
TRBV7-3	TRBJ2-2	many	ASSSGLNTGELF